A selection of T cell receptor beta chains follows, all from one sample in a study of Ad26.COV2.S vaccination and SARS-CoV-2 variants. Generated by immunoSEQ multiplex PCR, the TCRdb table keeps only in-frame clones and is missing some. The sample records roughly 350,000 clones, 88% being singletons. The material was peripheral blood, obtained in a trial of Ad26.COV2.S vaccine versus placebo. These receptors all come from a person between 18 and 60 years old who received the Ad26.COV2.S COVID-19 vaccine or a placebo. Both conserved end residues are part of each CDR3. Each record gives: V gene, D gene, J gene, clone size, CDR3 protein, CDR3 DNA. A D gene is named only where the DNA matches it firmly. Only some rows state a clone size, as once, few, many or a class for expanded clones.

v_call: TRBV7-2; d_call: NA; j_call: TRBJ2-7; clone_size: NA; cdr3_aa: CASSLGSGTAYEQYF; cdr3_nt: TGTGCCAGCAGCTTAGGTAGCGGTACCGCCTACGAGCAGTACTTC
v_call: TRBV4-2; d_call: TRBD1; j_call: TRBJ2-7; clone_size: NA; cdr3_aa: CASSQKMGQVGGYEQYF; cdr3_nt: TGTGCCAGCAGCCAAAAGATGGGACAGGTTGGAGGCTACGAGCAGTACTTC
v_call: TRBV15; d_call: NA; j_call: TRBJ1-6; clone_size: NA; cdr3_aa: CATSRDAAAVGSPLHF; cdr3_nt: TGTGCCACCAGCAGAGATGCGGCGGCTGTAGGGTCACCCCTCCACTTT
v_call: TRBV5-1; d_call: NA; j_call: TRBJ2-7; clone_size: NA; cdr3_aa: CASSPVPLGSYEQYF; cdr3_nt: TGCGCCAGCAGCCCCGTACCTCTAGGGTCCTACGAGCAGTACTTC
v_call: TRBV19; d_call: TRBD1; j_call: TRBJ1-1; clone_size: NA; cdr3_aa: CASSASGTGTQQAFF; cdr3_nt: TGTGCCAGTAGCGCTTCCGGGACAGGAACACAACAAGCTTTCTTT
v_call: TRBV7-9; d_call: NA; j_call: TRBJ1-2; clone_size: NA; cdr3_aa: CASSSAWFGYTF; cdr3_nt: TGTGCCAGCAGCTCCGCGTGGTTTGGCTACACCTTC
v_call: TRBV7-9; d_call: NA; j_call: TRBJ2-2; clone_size: NA; cdr3_aa: CASRLPLFKGRNTGELFF; cdr3_nt: TGTGCCAGCAGGCTCCCCCTTTTTAAGGGGAGAAACACCGGGGAGCTGTTTTTT
v_call: TRBV7-2; d_call: TRBD2; j_call: TRBJ2-4; clone_size: NA; cdr3_aa: CASSSSGSMILAKNIQYF; cdr3_nt: TGTGCCAGCAGCTCGAGCGGGAGTATGATACTAGCCAAAAACATTCAGTACTTC
v_call: TRBV4-2; d_call: NA; j_call: TRBJ1-2; clone_size: NA; cdr3_aa: CASSQVSDGYTF; cdr3_nt: TGTGCCAGCAGCCAAGTCAGCGATGGCTACACCTTC
v_call: TRBV27; d_call: TRBD1; j_call: TRBJ2-7; clone_size: NA; cdr3_aa: CASSPGQGQREQYF; cdr3_nt: TGTGCCAGCAGTCCCGGACAGGGCCAGCGCGAGCAGTACTTC
v_call: TRBV30; d_call: TRBD2; j_call: TRBJ2-1; clone_size: NA; cdr3_aa: CAWSSGGPYNEQFF; cdr3_nt: TGTGCCTGGAGTTCGGGGGGACCTTACAATGAGCAGTTCTTC
v_call: TRBV19; d_call: NA; j_call: TRBJ1-3; clone_size: NA; cdr3_aa: CASRTTVSGNTIYF; cdr3_nt: TGTGCCAGTAGGACGACGGTCTCTGGAAACACCATATATTTT
v_call: TRBV7-3; d_call: TRBD1; j_call: TRBJ2-1; clone_size: NA; cdr3_aa: CASSETGARNNEQFF; cdr3_nt: TGTGCCAGCAGTGAGACAGGGGCTCGCAACAATGAGCAGTTCTTC
v_call: TRBV15; d_call: NA; j_call: TRBJ1-5; clone_size: NA; cdr3_aa: CATSKQGLDQPQHF; cdr3_nt: TGTGCCACCAGCAAACAGGGTCTTGATCAGCCCCAGCATTTT
v_call: TRBV3-1/TRBV3-2; d_call: TRBD1; j_call: TRBJ2-2; clone_size: NA; cdr3_aa: CASSTSTGAGELFF; cdr3_nt: TGTGCCAGCAGCACTTCAACAGGGGCCGGGGAGCTGTTTTTT
v_call: TRBV2; d_call: NA; j_call: TRBJ1-6; clone_size: NA; cdr3_aa: CASSVENNSPLHF; cdr3_nt: TGTGCCAGCAGTGTTGAGAACAATTCACCCCTCCACTTT
v_call: TRBV7-9; d_call: NA; j_call: TRBJ2-5; clone_size: few; cdr3_aa: CASSLETQYF; cdr3_nt: TGTGCCAGCAGCTTAGAGACCCAGTACTTC
v_call: TRBV30; d_call: NA; j_call: TRBJ1-3; clone_size: NA; cdr3_aa: CALPYSGNTIYF; cdr3_nt: TGTGCCTTACCCTACTCTGGAAACACCATATATTTT
v_call: TRBV19; d_call: NA; j_call: TRBJ2-1; clone_size: NA; cdr3_aa: CASSATRRPYNEQFF; cdr3_nt: TGTGCCAGTAGCGCGACCAGGAGACCCTACAATGAGCAGTTCTTC
v_call: TRBV25-1; d_call: NA; j_call: TRBJ1-3; clone_size: NA; cdr3_aa: CASGVHGGGLSGNTIYF; cdr3_nt: TGTGCCAGTGGGGTCCACGGTGGGGGACTCTCTGGAAACACCATATATTTT
v_call: TRBV5-4; d_call: TRBD2; j_call: TRBJ2-1; clone_size: NA; cdr3_aa: CASRTLAGAKNEQFF; cdr3_nt: TGTGCCAGCAGGACTCTAGCGGGAGCTAAAAATGAGCAGTTCTTC
v_call: TRBV20-1; d_call: NA; j_call: TRBJ2-5; clone_size: once; cdr3_aa: CSAKGVETQYF; cdr3_nt: TGCAGTGCTAAAGGGGTCGAGACCCAGTACTTC
v_call: TRBV11-2; d_call: TRBD1; j_call: TRBJ2-6; clone_size: once; cdr3_aa: CASSSGTGSRTGANVLTF; cdr3_nt: TGTGCCAGCAGCTCCGGGACAGGGTCCCGGACTGGGGCCAACGTCCTGACTTTC
v_call: TRBV9; d_call: NA; j_call: TRBJ1-6; clone_size: NA; cdr3_aa: CASSVEGSPLHF; cdr3_nt: TGTGCCAGCAGCGTAGAGGGTTCACCCCTCCACTTT